These 9 T cell receptor beta chains were sequenced from one sample in a study of blood T cell repertoires in COVID-19. Assay used: immunoSEQ multiplex PCR; TCRdb lists only in-frame clones, some missing. The sample has some 290,000 clones; about 88% are singletons. The sample was peripheral blood. The receptors here all came from a man between 18 and 35 years old with active or convalescent COVID-19.

In its sample, this clone was seen a few times. The chain combines TRBV5-1 with TRBJ2-7; 7 bases are a match to TRBD2. V shed 4 bases, J shed 6 bases, and the junction held 10 bases outside the gene matches. Germline CDR1 and CDR2: SGHRS and YFSETQ. CDR3 length equals 14 residues. As DNA, the CDR3 is TGCGCCAGCAGCCGCCAGCGGGATATAGGCGAGCAGTACTTC. Amino acid sequence: CASSRQRDIGEQYF.

This clone was observed a handful of times. V is TRBV2 and J is TRBJ1-5, with 7 bases matching TRBD1. The CDR3 length is 15 residues. The J segment lost 0 bases and the V segment lost 6 bases, leaving 5 bases of the junction unmatched. Germline V gene data show CDR1 as SNHLY and CDR2 as FYNNEI. Written as DNA, the CDR3 is TGTGCCAGCAGGACAGGGACCATTAGCAATCAGCCCCAGCATTTT. Translating it yields CASRTGTISNQPQHF.

The chain carries TRBV5-6 and TRBJ2-7; 8 bases match TRBD1. Germline V gives CDR1 SGHDT, CDR2 YYEEEE. There are 15 residues in the CDR3. J lost 3 bases, V lost 3 bases, and 8 bases had no gene match. The CDR3 loop is CASSWVWTGFYEQYF. In nucleotides, the CDR3 is TGTGCCAGCAGCTGGGTCTGGACAGGGTTCTACGAGCAGTACTTC.

This chain links TRBV27 with TRBJ2-7, with D possibly TRBD2 on 6 matching bases. V shed 8 bases and J shed 3 bases, with 14 bases lying between them. This CDR3 has 13 amino acids. Germline V gene lookup returns CDR1 MNHEY and CDR2 SMNVEV (reference sequence). The CDR3 loop reads CASSAGSGYEQYF. CDR3 nucleotide sequence: TGTGCCAGCTCCGCGGGTAGCGGCTACGAGCAGTACTTC.

J is TRBJ1-2 and V is TRBV27; 7 bases agree with TRBD1. Trimming at V came to 5 bases and at J to 5 bases, leaving 11 bases not matched to a gene. In germline, CDR1 is MNHEY, CDR2 SMNVEV (reference sequence). The CDR3 has 15 residues. CDR3 nucleotide sequence: TGTGCCAGCAGTACGGGACAGTCATCAATATATGGCTACACCTTC. It is translated as CASSTGQSSIYGYTF.

The chain uses TRBV28 and TRBJ2-2; no firm D call. CDR3 length: 14 residues. V was trimmed by 6 bases and J by 2 bases, leaving 10 bases between them. The germline V gene encodes CDR1 MDHEN and CDR2 SYDVKM. This chain's CDR3 is CASRPQDNTGELFF. The CDR3 DNA reads TGTGCCAGCAGGCCCCAGGATAACACCGGGGAGCTGTTTTTT.

The rearrangement links TRBV6-1 to TRBJ2-5; D remains unclear. Deletions cut 6 bases from V and 4 bases from J, with 18 bases between. CDR3 size: 15 residues. CDR1 is MNHNS, CDR2 SASEGT, per germline. CDR3 DNA: TGTGCCAGCAGCCTCGGCGGCCTCGGTCGAGAGACCCAGTACTTC. Protein product: CASSLGGLGRETQYF.

The CDR3 coding sequence is TGTGCCAGTAGTATAACGACTAGCGGGAGAAGAGAGACCCAGTACTTC. This translates into CASSITTSGRRETQYF. V and J are TRBV19 and TRBJ2-5, with TRBD2 matching over 12 bases. Germline V lookup: CDR1 LNHDA, CDR2 SQIVND (reference sequence). The CDR3 sequence is 16 residues long. The V gene end was trimmed by 2 bases and the J gene end by 4 bases; junction bases not matched to a gene: 5.

V is TRBV19 and J is TRBJ1-6, with D maybe TRBD1 (6 bases). The V gene lost 4 bases and the J gene lost 5 bases, with 15 bases spanning the gap. From germline, CDR1 is LNHDA and CDR2 SQIVND (reference sequence). The CDR3 is 16 residues long. CDR3 sequence: CASSRSSGEDNSPLHF. The CDR3 DNA reads as TGTGCCAGTAGTAGAAGCTCAGGGGAAGATAATTCACCCCTCCACTTT.